The rows below give T cell receptor beta chains drawn from one sample of a study of neurological immune-mediated disorders. TCRdb recomputed calls from the 5' RACE reads with MiXCR, one row per CDR3 protein. The data contain about 120,000 distinct CDR3 sequences, roughly 3.2% of them singletons. Input material: PBMCs. The receptors shown here come from a woman aged 25 to 39 with multiple sclerosis. The CDR3 runs from the conserved cysteine through the conserved F or W. A D gene is named only where the DNA matches it firmly. The size field reads how often the clone was seen (once, few, many) or a class if it is expanded.

NA	TRBV12-3/TRBV12-4	TRBJ1-6	many	TGTGCCAGCAGTAGCCAGGGTGGGGATTCACCCCTCCACTTT	CASSSQGGDSPLHF
TRBD2	TRBV5-1	TRBJ2-1	many	TGCGCCAGCAGCCCAGCCCCCGGGACTAGCGTGGATGAGCAGTTCTTC	CASSPAPGTSVDEQFF
NA	TRBV12-3/TRBV12-4	TRBJ2-6	many	TGTGCCAGCAGTTCGAGCTCTGGGGCCAACGTCCTGACTTTC	CASSSSSGANVLTF
TRBD2	TRBV24-1	TRBJ2-2	many	TGTGCCACCAGTGATACGGGACTAGGGGCGACCGGGGAGCTGTTTTTT	CATSDTGLGATGELFF
NA	TRBV20-1	TRBJ1-5	many	TGCAGTGCTAGTAGCAGGGCATCCTTTCAGCCCCAGCATTTT	CSASSRASFQPQHF
NA	TRBV5-1	TRBJ2-7	many	TGCGCCAGCAGCTCGTACCCCTACGAGCAGTACTTC	CASSSYPYEQYF
NA	TRBV4-3	TRBJ1-1	many	TGCGCCAGCAGCCAAGATAGGGGACAGAACACTGAAGCTTTCTTT	CASSQDRGQNTEAFF
TRBD1	TRBV6-1	TRBJ2-7	many	TGTGCCAGCAGCGGACAGGGACAATCCTACGAGCAGTACTTC	CASSGQGQSYEQYF
TRBD1	TRBV25-1	TRBJ1-2	many	TGTGCCAGCAGTGTTGGACAGGGAGGGGGGTATGGCTACACCTTC	CASSVGQGGGYGYTF
TRBD1	TRBV5-1	TRBJ2-5	many	TGCGCCAGCAGGAGACGACAGGGCTTAATCCAAGAGACCCAGTACTTC	CASRRRQGLIQETQYF
NA	TRBV18	TRBJ2-1	few	TGTGCCAGCTCACCACGGACAGCACAGCAGTTCTTC	CASSPRTAQQFF
TRBD1	TRBV5-1	TRBJ2-7	many	TGCGCCAGCGGGCCGGAGACAGGGATCTACGAGCAGTACTTC	CASGPETGIYEQYF
NA	TRBV5-1	TRBJ2-3	many	TGCGCCAGCAGCTTGGGGGGCGACCGCACAGATACGCAGTATTTT	CASSLGGDRTDTQYF